These 24 T cell receptor beta chains were all obtained from the same sample, sequenced in a study of blood T cell repertoires in COVID-19. The repertoire was sequenced with immunoSEQ multiplex PCR; TCRdb's copy has only in-frame clones and lacks some. Here the sample spans 110,000 to 150,000 clones, approximately 87% being singletons. Sequencing was performed on peripheral blood. These receptors were taken from a human donor in a cohort sampled during active COVID-19.

CDR3 DNA: TGTGCCAGCAGCGAGACCCTTTTAAAGACTCCCTATGGCTACACCTTC. Encoded protein: CASSETLLKTPYGYTF. The chain is built from TRBV11-2 and TRBJ1-2; the D is unclear. Germline-derived CDR1 and CDR2 are SGHAT and FQNNGV. The CDR3 is 16 residues long. V shed 5 bases and J shed 4 bases, with 20 bases lying between them. Complete variable domain (other parts from reference TRBV11-2 and TRBJ1-2): EAGVAQSPRYKIIEKRQSVAFWCNPISGHATLYWYQQILGQGPKLLIQFQNNGVVDDSQLPKDRFSAERLKGVDSTLKIQPAKLEDSAVYLCASSETLLKTPYGYTFGSGTRLTVV.

The CDR3 is CASSRLAGGVVDTGELFF. The DNA for the CDR3 is TGTGCCAGCAGCCGACTAGCGGGAGGGGTCGTGGACACCGGGGAGCTGTTTTTT. This sequence joins TRBV9 and TRBJ2-2; TRBD2 matches 14 bases. This CDR3 is built from 18 residues. V lost 4 bases, J lost 3 bases, and 8 bases stayed unmatched. Germline V CDR1 and CDR2: SGDLS, YYNGEE.

This clone was observed a few times. The chain carries TRBV10-3 and TRBJ1-2; 11 bases are a match to TRBD1. Trimming removed 6 bases from V and 4 bases from J; junction bases left unmatched: 7. CDR1 is ENHRY, CDR2 SYGVKD, per germline. The CDR3 length is 15 residues. CDR3 loop: CAIRGQGGRSYGYTF. The DNA for the CDR3 is TGTGCCATCAGGGGACAGGGGGGTCGGAGCTATGGCTACACCTTC.

The rearrangement joins TRBV7-8 to TRBJ1-5, with 7 bases aligning to TRBD1. Germline V gene sequence: CDR1 SGHVS, CDR2 FQNEAQ. The trim removed 5 bases at V and 2 bases at J, leaving 9 bases unmatched. CDR3 length equals 16 residues. CDR3 sequence reads: CASSTYRGRGNQPQHF. The CDR3 DNA is TGTGCCAGCAGCACCTACAGGGGACGAGGCAATCAGCCCCAGCATTTT.

This clone was seen a few times. The rearrangement links TRBV9 to TRBJ2-2; 8 bases are a match to TRBD2. Germline CDR1 SGDLS, CDR2 YYNGEE. With V trimmed by 0 bases and J by 5 bases, 0 bases remained unmatched. The CDR3 contains 14 residues. The CDR3 coding sequence is TGTGCCAGCAGCGTAGCGGGGGGGACCGGGGAGCTGTTTTTT. Its protein product is CASSVAGGTGELFF.

This chain uses TRBV7-2 with TRBJ2-1; the D gene is possibly TRBD1 (7 bases). The germline V gene encodes CDR1 SGHTA and CDR2 FQGNSA. CDR3 length: 14 residues. V lost 0 bases to trimming and J lost 6 bases, with 9 bases between them. CDR3 residues: CASSLARGANEQFF. As DNA, the CDR3 is TGTGCCAGCAGCTTAGCCAGGGGGGCCAATGAGCAGTTCTTC. The full variable domain, rest sourced from reference TRBV7-2 and TRBJ2-1, is GAGVSQSPSNKVTEKGKDVELRCDPISGHTALYWYRQSLGQGLEFLIYFQGNSAPDKSGLPSDRFSAERTGGSVSTLTIQRTQQEDSAVYLCASSLARGANEQFFGPGTRLTVL.

J is TRBJ2-1 and V is TRBV5-6; 7 nucleotides align to TRBD1. Looked up from germline, CDR1 is SGHDT and CDR2 is YYEEEE. With 4 bases clipped from V and 1 base from J, the junction kept 8 bases outside the gene matches. The CDR3 contains 16 residues. The CDR3 reads CASSTETGFSYNEQFF. CDR3 in DNA: TGTGCCAGCAGCACCGAGACAGGGTTTTCCTACAATGAGCAGTTCTTC.

The V and J genes are TRBV5-4 and TRBJ2-3; TRBD2 matches at 9 bases. Germline CDR1 reads SGHNT; CDR2 reads YYREEE (reference sequence). The CDR3 spans 19 residues. V dropped 3 bases and J dropped 0; count of bases not matched to a gene: 14. As DNA, the CDR3 is TGTGCCAGCAGCTCGTCATGGCGGGGGGGCCGATCTAGCACAGATACGCAGTATTTT. It translates to CASSSSWRGGRSSTDTQYF.

This chain connects TRBV28 to TRBJ1-3; no clear D gene. Germline-derived CDR1 and CDR2 are MDHEN and SYDVKM. This CDR3 region has 15 residues. Trimming pared 3 bases from V and 2 bases from J, leaving 11 bases between. The CDR3 DNA reads as TGTGCCAGCAGTTTTGCCTCGGTGGCTGGAAACACCATATATTTT. It specifies CASSFASVAGNTIYF.

The V and J genes are TRBV5-6 and TRBJ2-2; D perhaps matches TRBD2 (6 bases). V was pared by 4 bases and J by 5 bases, with 12 bases between. Germline V lookup: CDR1 SGHDT, CDR2 YYEEEE. The CDR3 consists of 14 residues. The CDR3, as DNA: TGTGCCAGCAGCCTAAATAGCGGAACCGGGGAGCTGTTTTTT. Translating gives CASSLNSGTGELFF.

V usage is TRBV28 and J usage is TRBJ1-6; TRBD1 matches 9 bases. V gave up 5 bases and J gave up 9 bases; unmatched junction bases: 8. Germline V gives CDR1 MDHEN, CDR2 SYDVKM. The CDR3 contains 15 residues. The CDR3 DNA reads as TGTGCCAGCAGTCCCTCCGGGACAGGGTCTTCACCCCTCCACTTT. The encoded protein is CASSPSGTGSSPLHF.

The chain couples TRBV5-4 to TRBJ2-1; TRBD2 aligns across 7 bases. V dropped 1 base and J dropped 1; count of bases not matched to a gene: 5. Germline CDR1 is SGHNT and CDR2 is YYREEE (reference sequence). The CDR3 has 16 amino acids. CDR3 residues: CASSLISGASYNEQFF. The CDR3, as DNA: TGTGCCAGCAGCTTGATAAGCGGGGCGTCCTACAATGAGCAGTTCTTC.

J is TRBJ1-1 and V is TRBV6-5; no reliable D call. The CDR3 length is 14 residues. The V gene's germline CDR1 is MNHEY and CDR2 SVGAGI. V lost 0 bases and J 3 bases, leaving 8 bases between the germline ends. The CDR3: CASSYSLRDTEAFF. CDR3 bases: TGTGCCAGCAGTTACTCCTTGAGGGACACTGAAGCTTTCTTT.

The rearrangement links TRBV7-2 to TRBJ1-2; D gene unclear. The CDR3 is 12 residues long. V lost 5 bases, J lost 8 bases, and 12 bases lay in between. The germline V gene encodes CDR1 SGHTA and CDR2 FQGNSA. CDR3 residues: CASSQEGIGYTF. For the CDR3, the DNA is TGTGCCAGCAGCCAGGAGGGTATAGGCTACACCTTC. Drawing the rest from reference TRBV7-2 and TRBJ1-2, the complete variable domain is GAGVSQSPSNKVTEKGKDVELRCDPISGHTALYWYRQSLGQGLEFLIYFQGNSAPDKSGLPSDRFSAERTGGSVSTLTIQRTQQEDSAVYLCASSQEGIGYTFGSGTRLTVV.

Here the CDR3 DNA reads TGTGCCAGCAGTGAACCCTTCGAAGCTTTCTTT. Protein: CASSEPFEAFF. This chain joins TRBV6-1 and TRBJ1-1, with D unresolved. Trimming took 2 bases from V and 8 from J, leaving 6 bases between them. The germline CDR1 and CDR2 sequences are MNHNS and SASEGT. The CDR3 runs 11 residues.

This rearrangement joins TRBV5-1 to TRBJ2-2; 8 bases line up with TRBD1. V lost 0 bases, J lost 7 bases, and 2 bases stayed unmatched. CDR1 is SGHRS and CDR2 is YFSETQ in the germline V gene. CDR3 length equals 14 residues. The DNA of the CDR3 is TGCGCCAGCAGCTTGGGACAGGGGATCGGGGAGCTGTTTTTT. This gives the protein CASSLGQGIGELFF.

The chain joins TRBV6-2 or TRBV6-3 to TRBJ1-2; D may be TRBD1 (6 bases). V shed 5 bases and J shed 4 bases, with 8 bases lying between them. This CDR3 has 12 residues. Germline CDR1 reads MNHEY; CDR2 reads SVGEGT. The CDR3 region is CASSAGAYGYTF. The CDR3 DNA reads as TGTGCCAGCAGTGCAGGGGCCTATGGCTACACCTTC.

This rearrangement joins TRBV18 to TRBJ2-1; 8 positions agree with TRBD1. The ends lost 3 bases at V and 6 bases at J; junction bases unmatched: 7. CDR3 length equals 15 residues. The germline gives CDR1 KGHSH, CDR2 LQKENI. CDR3 DNA: TGTGCCAGCTCACCCCCGCAGGGGGCGCGCAATGAGCAGTTCTTC. It translates to CASSPPQGARNEQFF.

The CDR3 region is CASSWDRNYGYTF. In DNA form, the CDR3 reads TGCGCCAGCAGCTGGGACAGGAACTATGGCTACACCTTC. The chain recombines TRBV5-1 with TRBJ1-2, with 8 bases aligning to TRBD1. Germline lookup yields CDR1 SGHRS and CDR2 YFSETQ. After removal of 3 bases from V and 2 bases from J, the junction contained 0 bases not matched to a gene. The CDR3 extends over 13 amino acids. The full variable domain, with the rest looked up from reference TRBV5-1 and TRBJ1-2, is KAGVTQTPRYLIKTRGQQVTLSCSPISGHRSVSWYQQTPGQGLQFLFEYFSETQRNKGNFPGRFSGRQFSNSRSEMNVSTLELGDSALYLCASSWDRNYGYTFGSGTRLTVV.

The rearrangement links TRBV10-1 to TRBJ1-1; D perhaps matches TRBD1 (6 bases). V lost 10 bases to trimming and J lost 4 bases, with 16 bases between them. This CDR3 is built from 13 residues. The V gene's germline CDR1 is WNHNN and CDR2 SYGVQD (reference sequence). The CDR3, as DNA: TGCGCCATCCCGGGGGGGCGGAGCACTGAAGCTTTCTTT. This codes for CAIPGGRSTEAFF.

This rearrangement joins TRBV24-1 to TRBJ2-5, with 7 bases that match TRBD2. There are 15 residues in the CDR3. Per germline, CDR1 KGHDR and CDR2 SFDVKD. The ends lost 4 bases at V and 6 bases at J; junction bases unmatched: 10. The CDR3 nucleotides are TGTGCCACCAGTGAGAATGGGGGGAGGGAACAGACCCAGTACTTC. It encodes CATSENGGREQTQYF.

This rearrangement joins TRBV15 to TRBJ2-3, with 8 positions matching TRBD2. The CDR3 consists of 16 residues. Trimming took 4 bases from V and 0 from J; bases not matched to a gene: 6. Germline V gives CDR1 LNHNV, CDR2 YYDKDF (reference sequence). CDR3 loop: CATSIKAGDSTDTQYF. CDR3 DNA sequence: TGTGCCACCAGCATAAAAGCGGGGGACAGCACAGATACGCAGTATTTT.

The gene calls are TRBV12-3 or TRBV12-4 and TRBJ2-4, with 7 bases lining up with TRBD1. The CDR3 is made up of 13 amino acids. V was pared by 6 bases and J by 7 bases, with 6 bases of the junction left unmatched. The CDR3 loop reads CASRQGTFNIQYF. The CDR3, as DNA: TGTGCCAGCAGACAGGGGACCTTTAACATTCAGTACTTC.

This clone showed up just once. The V gene is TRBV29-1, the J gene TRBJ1-4; D remains ambiguous. V lost 6 bases and J lost 0, with 14 bases in between. Germline V gene lookup returns CDR1 SQVTM and CDR2 ANQGSEA. The CDR3 has 15 amino acids. The CDR3 bases are TGCAGCGTGAGACTACAGCTTGCAACTAATGAAAAACTGTTTTTT. Translation: CSVRLQLATNEKLFF.